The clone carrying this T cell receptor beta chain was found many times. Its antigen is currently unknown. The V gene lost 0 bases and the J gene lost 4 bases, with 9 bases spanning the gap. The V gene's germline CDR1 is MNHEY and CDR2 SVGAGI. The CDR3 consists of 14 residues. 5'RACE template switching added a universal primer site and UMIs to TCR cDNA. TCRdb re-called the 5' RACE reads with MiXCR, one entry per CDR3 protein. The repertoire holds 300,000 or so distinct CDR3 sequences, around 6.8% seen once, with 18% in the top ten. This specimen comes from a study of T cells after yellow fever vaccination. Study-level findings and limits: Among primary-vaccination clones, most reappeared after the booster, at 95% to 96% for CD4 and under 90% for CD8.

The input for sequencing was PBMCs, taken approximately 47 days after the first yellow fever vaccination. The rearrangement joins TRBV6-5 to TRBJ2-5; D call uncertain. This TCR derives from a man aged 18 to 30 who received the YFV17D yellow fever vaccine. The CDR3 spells CASSYSRSGETQYF. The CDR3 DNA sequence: TGTGCCAGCAGTTACTCACGGTCGGGAGAGACCCAGTACTTC.